This passage covers 30 T cell receptor beta chains from one sample sequenced in a study of CXCR3-negative and CXCR3-positive naive CD8 T cells. Study observations and caveats: Naive CXCR3-positive cells had TRB CDR3s more hydrophobic than those of CXCR3-negative naive cells.

These receptors are not linked to any known antigen. The libraries of TRB cDNA were prepared using 5' RACE with UMI labels. TCRdb reprocessed the 5' RACE reads and keeps a single row for each CDR3 protein, giving no DNA. This repertoire comprises roughly 130,000 distinct CDR3 sequences; its ten largest clones make up about 0.54%. Sequenced sample: naive CXCR3+ CD8+ T cells from blood. Subset: CD45RO-CCR7+CD27+CD95- naive CD8+ T cells expressing CXCR3 (TNR3+). These receptors all stem from a human donor in good health. Some clones in this sample may be carry-over from other donors' samples.

The CDR3 spells CASSRGTENQPQHF. V gene TRBV6-2 or TRBV6-3 combines with J gene TRBJ1-5. The CDR3 is 14 residues long. Germline CDR1 MNHEY, CDR2 SVGEGT.

V gene TRBV29-1 combines with J gene TRBJ2-2. Germline CDR1 is SQVTM and CDR2 is ANQGSEA. This CDR3 is 13 amino acids long. The CDR3 here is CSVSDKNTGELFF.

The chain employs TRBV10-3 and TRBJ2-3; the D gene TCRdb calls, TRBD2, cannot be checked with no DNA. CDR3 size: 18 residues. The germline gives CDR1 ENHRY, CDR2 SYGVKD. The CDR3: CAISETWTSGGGTDTQYF.

The chain couples TRBV15 to TRBJ2-3; TCRdb reports TRBD1, a call that lacks DNA to check it against. The length of the CDR3 is 16 residues. CDR1 is LNHNV and CDR2 is YYDKDF in the germline V gene (reference sequence). The CDR3 here is CATSRDKQGVADTQYF.

The chain joins TRBV29-1 to TRBJ2-7; TCRdb lists TRBD1, though no DNA is available to test this call. CDR3 length: 13 residues. Per germline, CDR1 SQVTM and CDR2 ANQGSEA. This chain's CDR3 is CSVRRDEAYEQYF.

The chain is built from TRBV7-9 and TRBJ2-7; TCRdb returns TRBD1, unconfirmable since there is no DNA. This CDR3 is built from 13 residues. Germline V lookup: CDR1 SEHNR, CDR2 FQNEAQ (reference sequence). This CDR3 is CASSPPGTYEQYF.

The rearrangement joins TRBV4-1 to TRBJ2-1; TCRdb lists TRBD1, though no DNA is available to test this call. The CDR3 consists of 16 residues. Germline V gene lookup returns CDR1 MGHRA and CDR2 YSYEKL. CDR3 residues: CASSQVLEGVYNEQFF.

The rearrangement uses TRBV28 and TRBJ1-2; TCRdb's D gene call, TRBD1, goes unchecked for lack of DNA. CDR1 and CDR2 from the germline V gene are MDHEN and SYDVKM. The CDR3 loop spans 13 amino acids. The CDR3 sequence: CASIGTEIYGYTF.

The chain employs TRBV5-6 and TRBJ2-7; TCRdb designates TRBD2, a call that cannot be tested without DNA. The CDR3 sequence is 14 residues long. Germline assignment: CDR1 SGHDT and CDR2 YYEEEE. This chain's CDR3 is CASSFRTKSYEQYF.

This chain uses TRBV11-2 with TRBJ1-2; with no DNA, the TCRdb D assignment of TRBD1 cannot be verified. Germline V gene sequence: CDR1 SGHAT, CDR2 FQNNGV. The CDR3 has 14 amino acids. Here the CDR3 reads CASSLVGGQYGYTF.

V is TRBV7-2 and J is TRBJ2-2; TCRdb's assignment of TRBD1 cannot be checked, as there is no DNA. This CDR3 comprises 15 residues. Germline V CDR1 and CDR2: SGHTA, FQGNSA. The CDR3 spells CASSGDRLRTGELFF. Complete variable domain (other parts from reference TRBV7-2 and TRBJ2-2): GAGVSQSPSNKVTEKGKDVELRCDPISGHTALYWYRQSLGQGLEFLIYFQGNSAPDKSGLPSDRFSAERTGGSVSTLTIQRTQQEDSAVYLCASSGDRLRTGELFFGEGSRLTVL.

The chain links TRBV9 to TRBJ1-2. Germline V gene lookup returns CDR1 SGDLS and CDR2 YYNGEE. This CDR3 region has 12 residues. CDR3: CASSAQTYGYTF.

J is TRBJ2-3 and V is TRBV5-1; the D call from TCRdb, TRBD2, cannot be confirmed without DNA. The germline gives CDR1 SGHRS, CDR2 YFSETQ. This CDR3 comprises 15 residues. CDR3 sequence reads: CASSLSEGRTDTQYF.

This rearrangement joins TRBV29-1 to TRBJ1-2; TCRdb proposes TRBD1, but this gene call is untestable without DNA. The V gene's germline CDR1 is SQVTM and CDR2 ANQGSEA. The CDR3 runs to 12 residues. Here the CDR3 reads CSGVGGDVGYTF.

The V and J genes are TRBV29-1 and TRBJ1-5; TCRdb calls TRBD1, which cannot be checked without DNA. This CDR3 spans 14 amino acids. Germline-derived CDR1 and CDR2 are SQVTM and ANQGSEA. CDR3 sequence reads: CSARTGNSNQPQHF.

This chain connects TRBV5-1 to TRBJ1-5; TCRdb reports TRBD1, a call that lacks DNA to check it against. The CDR3 extends over 14 amino acids. The germline V gene has CDR1 SGHRS and CDR2 YFSETQ. CDR3 in amino acids: CASSLVPYGEPQHF.

The chain combines TRBV28 with TRBJ2-4; the TCRdb D gene call, TRBD1, has no DNA to confirm it. Germline V gene lookup returns CDR1 MDHEN and CDR2 SYDVKM. This CDR3 spans 16 amino acids. The CDR3: CASSPPGGGGANIQYF.

V is TRBV7-9 and J is TRBJ2-5; TCRdb's assignment of TRBD1 cannot be checked, as there is no DNA. The CDR3 is 14 amino acids. Germline loops: CDR1 SEHNR, CDR2 FQNEAQ (reference sequence). CDR3 amino acids: CASSGTGGDETQYF.

The CDR3 sequence is CASSLGRQGTEAFF. V usage is TRBV28 and J usage is TRBJ1-1; as DNA is missing, the TRBD1 call by TCRdb cannot be tested. The CDR3 consists of 14 residues. Germline V gene lookup returns CDR1 MDHEN and CDR2 SYDVKM.

The chain has TRBV5-1 and TRBJ1-4. Germline assignment: CDR1 SGHRS and CDR2 YFSETQ. The CDR3 loop spans 11 amino acids. CDR3: CASRANEKLFF. Supplemented by reference TRBV5-1 and TRBJ1-4, the full variable domain reads KAGVTQTPRYLIKTRGQQVTLSCSPISGHRSVSWYQQTPGQGLQFLFEYFSETQRNKGNFPGRFSGRQFSNSRSEMNVSTLELGDSALYLCASRANEKLFFGSGTQLSVL.

This rearrangement joins TRBV12-3 or TRBV12-4 to TRBJ2-5; TCRdb returns TRBD2, unconfirmable since there is no DNA. This CDR3 has 17 residues. The CDR3 sequence is CASSPLAGESIAETQYF.

J is TRBJ1-1 and V is TRBV29-1. The CDR3 covers 12 residues. CDR1 is SQVTM and CDR2 is ANQGSEA in the germline V gene. The CDR3 region is CSVEKGITEAFF.

The J gene is TRBJ1-2, the V gene TRBV28; TCRdb outputs TRBD1, but without DNA this stays unchecked. Per germline, CDR1 MDHEN and CDR2 SYDVKM. The CDR3 length is 15 residues. CDR3 loop: CASSFHRGDGYGYTF.

The V call is TRBV7-9, the J call TRBJ2-7; TCRdb designates TRBD1, a call that cannot be tested without DNA. This CDR3 region has 13 residues. The germline V gene has CDR1 SEHNR and CDR2 FQNEAQ (reference sequence). The CDR3 spells CASTQPGGYEQYF.

This rearrangement joins TRBV19 to TRBJ2-4; TCRdb outputs TRBD1, but without DNA this stays unchecked. The CDR3 length is 16 residues. Germline-derived CDR1 and CDR2 are LNHDA and SQIVND (reference sequence). CDR3 region: CASSHPGFLGKNIQYF.

This rearrangement joins TRBV6-5 to TRBJ2-3; TCRdb outputs TRBD1, but without DNA this stays unchecked. The germline gives CDR1 MNHEY, CDR2 SVGAGI. CDR3 length: 15 amino acids. The CDR3 protein is CASSYRGTNTDTQYF.

This chain links TRBV14 with TRBJ1-4; as DNA is missing, the TRBD1 call by TCRdb cannot be tested. The CDR3 contains 15 residues. Germline V gene data show CDR1 as SGHDN and CDR2 as FVKESK. The CDR3 reads CASSQEGRSNEKLFF.

V is TRBV6-5 and J is TRBJ1-6; absent DNA, TCRdb's TRBD1 call cannot be checked. The V gene's germline CDR1 is MNHEY and CDR2 SVGAGI. The CDR3 is 15 amino acids. CDR3: CASSPPGLLNSPLHF.

V usage is TRBV19 and J usage is TRBJ1-1; TCRdb's D gene call, TRBD1, goes unchecked for lack of DNA. The CDR3 totals 15 residues. In germline, CDR1 is LNHDA, CDR2 SQIVND (reference sequence). The CDR3 sequence is CASSIIGGMNTEAFF.

The chain joins TRBV20-1 to TRBJ2-1; the D gene TCRdb calls, TRBD1, cannot be checked with no DNA. From germline, CDR1 is DFQATT and CDR2 SNEGSKA (reference sequence). The CDR3 spans 15 residues. The CDR3 region is CSARGGQGGSNEQFF.